This TCR beta chain was sequenced during a study of T cell responses to AZD1222 COVID-19 vaccine. Profiling relied on immunoSEQ multiplex PCR, and the TCRdb table lists in-frame clones only, not all of them. This sample carries tens of thousands of clones, over 75% of them seen once, and the ten largest clones take about 10%. The CDR3 consists of 15 residues. Germline assignment: CDR1 SEHNR and CDR2 FQNEAQ (reference sequence). The V and J ends lost 6 bases and 0 bases respectively, with 12 bases between them. J is TRBJ1-3 and V is TRBV7-9; D unclear. This TCR derives from an adult in good health. This material consisted of peripheral blood, taken on day 0 of AZD1222 vaccination. The CDR3 sequence: CASSRDVVSGNTIYF. The CDR3, as DNA: TGTGCCAGCAGTCGAGACGTAGTCTCTGGAAACACCATATATTTT.